This TCR beta chain was recorded in a study of T cell responses to AZD1222 COVID-19 vaccine. Whole-study results and caveats: Among those given AZD1222, only 6 or 7 were seropositive at baseline. Donors, mostly white British, included more females; clonal diversity was possibly underestimated. Epitopes outside B.1.351 and B.1.1.7 mutated regions reportedly drew nearly half of spike TCRs.

Here immunoSEQ multiplex PCR was the method, and the copy in TCRdb shows in-frame clones only, minus some. The sample shows 40,000 to 60,000 clones, 80% to 90% of them seen only once. There are 15 residues in the CDR3. Trimming removed 0 bases from V and 1 base from J, with 9 bases in between. CDR1 SGHTA and CDR2 FQGTGA come from the germline V gene. Concerning this clone itself: What it binds is not known.

This receptor was obtained from an adult who received the AZD1222 COVID-19 vaccine. The material was peripheral blood, obtained 28 days after the second AZD1222 dose. This sequence joins TRBV7-3 and TRBJ2-5; D is unclear. The CDR3: CASSLTALTQETQYF. The CDR3 DNA follows: TGTGCCAGCAGCTTAACCGCGTTAACCCAAGAGACCCAGTACTTC.